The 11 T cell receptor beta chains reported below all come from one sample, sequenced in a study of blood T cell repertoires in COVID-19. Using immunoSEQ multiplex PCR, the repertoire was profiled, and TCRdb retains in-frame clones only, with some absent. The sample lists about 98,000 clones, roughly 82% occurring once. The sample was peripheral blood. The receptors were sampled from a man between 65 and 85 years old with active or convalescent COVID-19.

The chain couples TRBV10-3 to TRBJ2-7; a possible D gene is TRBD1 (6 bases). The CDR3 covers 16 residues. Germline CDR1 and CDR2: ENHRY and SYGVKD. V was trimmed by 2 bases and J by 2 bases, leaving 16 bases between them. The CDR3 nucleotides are TGTGCCATCAGTGAGCTCACACTAAACAGGGCCTACGAGCAGTACTTC. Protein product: CAISELTLNRAYEQYF.

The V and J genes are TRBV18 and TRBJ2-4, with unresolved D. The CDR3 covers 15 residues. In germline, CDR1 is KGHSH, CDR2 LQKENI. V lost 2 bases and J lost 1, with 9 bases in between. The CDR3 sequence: CASSPVTLAKNIQYF. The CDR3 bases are TGTGCCAGCTCACCAGTGACACTTGCCAAAAACATTCAGTACTTC.

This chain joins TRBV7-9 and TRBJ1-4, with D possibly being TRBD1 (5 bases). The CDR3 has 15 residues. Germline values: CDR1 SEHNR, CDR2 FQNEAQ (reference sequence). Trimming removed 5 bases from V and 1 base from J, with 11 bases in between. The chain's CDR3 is CASSQLGGTNEKLFF. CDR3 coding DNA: TGTGCCAGCAGCCAATTGGGGGGAACTAATGAAAAACTGTTTTTT.

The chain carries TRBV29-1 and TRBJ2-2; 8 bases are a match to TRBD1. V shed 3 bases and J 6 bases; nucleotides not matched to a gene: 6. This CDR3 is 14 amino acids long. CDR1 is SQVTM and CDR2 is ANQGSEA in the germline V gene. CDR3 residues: CSVDGQGNSGELFF. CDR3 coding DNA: TGCAGCGTTGACGGACAGGGTAATTCCGGGGAGCTGTTTTTT.

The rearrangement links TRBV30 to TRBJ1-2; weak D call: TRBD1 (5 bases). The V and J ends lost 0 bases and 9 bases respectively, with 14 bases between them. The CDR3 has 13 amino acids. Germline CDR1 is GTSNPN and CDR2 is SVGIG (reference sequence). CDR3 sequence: CAWSVRGSMRYTF. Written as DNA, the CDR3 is TGTGCCTGGAGTGTAAGGGGAAGTATGCGCTACACCTTC.

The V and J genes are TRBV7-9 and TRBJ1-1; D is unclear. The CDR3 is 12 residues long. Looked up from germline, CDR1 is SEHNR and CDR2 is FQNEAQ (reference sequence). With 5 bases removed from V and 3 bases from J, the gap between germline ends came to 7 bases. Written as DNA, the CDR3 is TGTGCCAGCAGCACTCTGTACACTGAAGCTTTCTTT. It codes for CASSTLYTEAFF.

CDR3 protein: CASSLGAGTSTGELFF. CDR3 DNA sequence: TGCGCCAGCAGCTTGGGTGCCGGGACTAGCACCGGGGAGCTGTTTTTT. The chain uses TRBV5-1 and TRBJ2-2; the match to TRBD2 covers 8 bases. V shed 0 bases and J 4 bases; nucleotides not matched to a gene: 5. The CDR3 loop spans 16 amino acids. Germline loops: CDR1 SGHRS, CDR2 YFSETQ.

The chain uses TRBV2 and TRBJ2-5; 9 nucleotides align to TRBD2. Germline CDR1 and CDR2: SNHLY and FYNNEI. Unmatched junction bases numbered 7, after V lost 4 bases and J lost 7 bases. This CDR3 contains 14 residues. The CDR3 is CASSVGGGVGTQYF. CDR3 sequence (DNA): TGTGCCAGCAGTGTAGGCGGGGGGGTAGGGACCCAGTACTTC.

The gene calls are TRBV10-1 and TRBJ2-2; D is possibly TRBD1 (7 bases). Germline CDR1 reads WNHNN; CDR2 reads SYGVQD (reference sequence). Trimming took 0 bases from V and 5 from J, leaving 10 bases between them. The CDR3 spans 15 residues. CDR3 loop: CASSESTGRTGELFF. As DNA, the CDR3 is TGCGCCAGCAGTGAGTCGACAGGGAGGACCGGGGAGCTGTTTTTT.

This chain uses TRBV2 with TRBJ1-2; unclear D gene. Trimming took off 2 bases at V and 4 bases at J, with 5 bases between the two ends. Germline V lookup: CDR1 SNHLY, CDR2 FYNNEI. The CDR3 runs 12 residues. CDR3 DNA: TGTGCCAGCAGTGAAAATAGCTATGGCTACACCTTC. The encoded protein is CASSENSYGYTF.

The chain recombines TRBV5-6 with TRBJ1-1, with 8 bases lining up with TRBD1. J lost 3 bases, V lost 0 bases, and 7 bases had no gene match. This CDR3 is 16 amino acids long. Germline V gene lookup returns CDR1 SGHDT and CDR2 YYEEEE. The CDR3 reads CASSLELGRGHTEAFF. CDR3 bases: TGTGCCAGCAGCTTGGAACTGGGCAGGGGGCACACTGAAGCTTTCTTT.